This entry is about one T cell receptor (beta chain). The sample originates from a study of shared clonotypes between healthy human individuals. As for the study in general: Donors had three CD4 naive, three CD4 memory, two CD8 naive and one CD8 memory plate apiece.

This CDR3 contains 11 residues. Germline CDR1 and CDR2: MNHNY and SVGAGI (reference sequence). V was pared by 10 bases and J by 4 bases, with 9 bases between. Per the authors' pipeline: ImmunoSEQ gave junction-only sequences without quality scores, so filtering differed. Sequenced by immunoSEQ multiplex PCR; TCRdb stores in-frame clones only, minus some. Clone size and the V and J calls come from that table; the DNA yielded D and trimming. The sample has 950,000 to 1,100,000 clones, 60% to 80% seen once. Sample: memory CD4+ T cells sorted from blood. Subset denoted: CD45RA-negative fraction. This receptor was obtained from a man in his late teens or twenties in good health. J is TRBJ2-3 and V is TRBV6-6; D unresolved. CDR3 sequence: CAISLADTQYF. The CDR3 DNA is TGTGCCATCTCGTTGGCAGATACGCAGTATTTT.